The 16 T cell receptor beta chains in this list originate from one sample, sequenced in a study of blood T cell repertoires in COVID-19. Sequencing used immunoSEQ multiplex PCR; TCRdb keeps in-frame clones, though not all of them. The sample yields 350,000 to 450,000 clones, approximately 88% seen once. Sequenced: peripheral blood. Every receptor here comes from a man in his forties with acute or convalescent COVID-19.

This clone was seen only a few times. V and J are TRBV7-2 and TRBJ1-2, with 7 bases that match TRBD1. This CDR3 is 15 amino acids long. J lost 4 bases, V lost 0 bases, and 5 bases had no gene match. CDR1 and CDR2 (germline): SGHTA, FQGNSA. CDR3 amino acids: CASSLAGGTAYGYTF. The CDR3, as DNA: TGTGCCAGCAGCTTAGCGGGTGGGACAGCCTATGGCTACACCTTC.

The CDR3 region has the DNA TGCGCCAGCAGCCGCGGACAGGGAGCCTACGAGCAGTACTTC. Translating it yields CASSRGQGAYEQYF. This chain links TRBV4-1 with TRBJ2-7, with 8 bases fitting TRBD1. Germline values: CDR1 MGHRA, CDR2 YSYEKL. The J segment lost 2 bases and the V segment lost 4 bases, leaving 4 bases of the junction unmatched. The CDR3 sequence is 14 residues long.

This clone was observed once. V gene TRBV5-1 combines with J gene TRBJ2-5; no clear D gene. V lost 1 base and J 1 base, leaving 11 bases between the germline ends. This CDR3 region has 15 residues. Germline V gene lookup returns CDR1 SGHRS and CDR2 YFSETQ. CDR3 DNA: TGCGCCAGCAGCTTGATAGGCAGGTCCCAAGAGACCCAGTACTTC. Protein: CASSLIGRSQETQYF.

The chain couples TRBV6-1 to TRBJ1-6, with TRBD1 matching over 9 bases. Germline CDR1 is MNHNS and CDR2 is SASEGT. The J segment lost 9 bases and the V segment lost 5 bases, leaving 8 bases of the junction unmatched. The CDR3 has 15 residues. CDR3: CASSSDRGGSSPLHF. DNA for the CDR3: TGTGCCAGCAGTTCGGACAGGGGCGGTAGTTCACCCCTCCACTTT.

This rearrangement joins TRBV12-3 or TRBV12-4 to TRBJ2-2; no definite D call. The CDR3 totals 13 residues. Trimming stripped 5 bases from V and 6 bases from J, with 10 bases between. For the CDR3, the DNA is TGTGCCAGCAGTCCAAACGAGGCCGGGGAGCTGTTTTTT. Its translation is CASSPNEAGELFF.

The chain joins TRBV12-3 or TRBV12-4 to TRBJ2-1, with D possibly matching TRBD1 (5 bases). Trimming left V 6 bases short and J 7 bases short, with 10 bases between. This CDR3 is built from 12 residues. CDR3 sequence (DNA): TGTGCCAGCAGCCTCAGGGTAAATGAGCAGTTCTTC. It translates to CASSLRVNEQFF.

The CDR3 here is CASSRPMGSRDDYGYTF. The CDR3, as DNA: TGTGCCAGCAGTCGACCCATGGGGAGTCGGGATGACTATGGCTACACCTTC. The chain links TRBV28 to TRBJ1-2; D gene ambiguous. Germline CDR1 reads MDHEN; CDR2 reads SYDVKM. The CDR3 consists of 17 residues. Trimming left V 5 bases short and J 3 bases short, with 22 bases between.

The rearrangement uses TRBV7-3 and TRBJ2-3; 9 bases map to TRBD2. Looked up from germline, CDR1 is SGHTA and CDR2 is FQGTGA. The trim removed 2 bases at V and 6 bases at J, leaving 9 bases unmatched. This CDR3 region has 16 residues. CDR3 in amino acids: CASSLPPGTSGDTQYF. CDR3 sequence (DNA): TGTGCCAGCAGCTTACCCCCCGGTACTAGCGGGGATACGCAGTATTTT.

This clone was detected only once. The rearrangement uses TRBV28 and TRBJ1-5; TRBD1 is a possible D gene (5 bases). V was shortened by 7 bases and J by 0 bases, with 13 bases between the two germline ends. The V gene's germline CDR1 is MDHEN and CDR2 SYDVKM. This CDR3 comprises 15 residues. The CDR3 coding sequence is TGTGCCAGCACTCTCATAGGGGTTAGCAATCAGCCCCAGCATTTT. It codes for CASTLIGVSNQPQHF.

The chain recombines TRBV7-2 with TRBJ2-3; 9 bases line up with TRBD2. J lost 4 bases, V lost 4 bases, and 9 bases had no gene match. The CDR3 consists of 16 residues. Germline CDR1 reads SGHTA; CDR2 reads FQGNSA. CDR3 protein: CASSSTLAGVADTQYF. CDR3 bases: TGTGCCAGCAGCTCCACCTTAGCGGGGGTAGCAGATACGCAGTATTTT.

As to this clone: At the DNA level, this CDR3 is encoded by other sequences in the same sample as well. V gene TRBV28 combines with J gene TRBJ1-2, with TRBD1 matching 10 bases. Germline trimming cut 4 bases from V and 2 bases from J; bases unmatched to any gene: 4. Germline CDR1 MDHEN, CDR2 SYDVKM. The CDR3 loop spans 15 amino acids. The CDR3: CASSSPGQGNYGYTF. The CDR3 DNA reads as TGTGCCAGCAGTTCACCGGGACAGGGGAACTATGGCTACACCTTC.

The V and J genes are TRBV7-2 and TRBJ1-6; D gene uncertain. From germline, CDR1 is SGHTA and CDR2 FQGNSA. The V and J ends lost 4 bases and 7 bases respectively, with 17 bases between them. The CDR3 is 16 residues long. The chain's CDR3 is CASSSRLATGNSPLHF. Here the CDR3 DNA reads TGTGCCAGCAGCTCCCGGTTGGCGACGGGGAATTCACCCCTCCACTTT.

The chain uses TRBV6-6 and TRBJ1-2; TRBD1 might be the D (5 bases). Trimming removed 2 bases from V and 7 bases from J, with 17 bases in between. Per germline, CDR1 MNHNY and CDR2 SVGAGI (reference sequence). The CDR3 sequence is 15 residues long. CDR3 DNA sequence: TGTGCCAGCAGTTACGTTCGCAGGGTCGAAGGTGGCTACACCTTC. Its protein product is CASSYVRRVEGGYTF.

V gene TRBV6-2 or TRBV6-3 combines with J gene TRBJ1-3, with D uncertain. The CDR3 spans 14 residues. CDR1 and CDR2 (germline): MNHEY, SVGEGT. V was trimmed by 6 bases and J by 0 bases, leaving 9 bases between them. The chain's CDR3 is CASSTEISGNTIYF. CDR3 DNA: TGTGCCAGCAGCACAGAAATCTCTGGAAACACCATATATTTT.

J is TRBJ2-7 and V is TRBV4-1; D call uncertain. With 1 base removed from V and 2 bases from J, the gap between germline ends came to 9 bases. CDR1 is MGHRA and CDR2 is YSYEKL in the germline V gene. The CDR3 runs to 14 residues. Written as DNA, the CDR3 is TGCGCCAGCAGCCAAGGGGCGACGGCCTACGAGCAGTACTTC. It encodes CASSQGATAYEQYF.

The rearrangement uses TRBV5-1 and TRBJ1-1; D remains unclear. This CDR3 is 13 amino acids long. Trimming removed 2 bases at V and 7 bases at J, with 12 bases between. From germline, CDR1 is SGHRS and CDR2 YFSETQ. In DNA form, the CDR3 reads TGCGCCAGCAGCTTTAGCCCATTGAGTGAAGCTTTCTTT. It yields the protein CASSFSPLSEAFF.